This passage covers 3 T cell receptor beta chains from one sample sequenced in a study of shared clonotypes between healthy human individuals. Assay: immunoSEQ multiplex PCR; the TCRdb copy retains only in-frame clones and omits some. This table has 2 million to 2.5 million clones, around 95% appearing once. Sequencing input: naive CD4+ T cells sorted from blood. As for subset: CD45RA+ positively selected. The source of these receptors is a man between 18 and 35 years old in good health.

The J gene is TRBJ1-2, the V gene TRBV10-2; D is unclear. CDR1 WSHSY and CDR2 SAAADI come from the germline V gene. The CDR3 totals 14 residues. The germline V and J ends were trimmed by 5 bases and 0 bases, with 10 bases remaining between them. This CDR3 reads CASSRDKANYGYTF. The CDR3 nucleotides are TGCGCCAGCAGTAGGGATAAAGCTAACTATGGCTACACCTTC.

With regard to this clone: This CDR3 is also generated by other DNA sequences in the sample. This chain uses TRBV10-3 with TRBJ1-1; D is undetermined. CDR1 is ENHRY, CDR2 SYGVKD, per germline. With 3 bases removed from V and 1 base from J, the gap between germline ends came to 6 bases. The CDR3 covers 13 residues. This CDR3 reads CAISELRNTEAFF. CDR3 in DNA: TGTGCCATCAGTGAACTGAGGAACACTGAAGCTTTCTTT.

The chain carries TRBV7-9 and TRBJ2-2; perhaps TRBD1 as D (6 bases). Germline V lookup: CDR1 SEHNR, CDR2 FQNEAQ (reference sequence). CDR3 size: 15 residues. Trimming cost V 9 bases and J 2 bases, with 16 bases left between them. The CDR3 sequence is CARPAPRGNTGELFF. Here the CDR3 DNA reads TGTGCCAGACCCGCCCCCAGGGGTAACACCGGGGAGCTGTTTTTT. Variable domain in full (rest from reference TRBV7-9 and TRBJ2-2): DTGVSQNPRHKITKRGQNVTFRCDPISEHNRLYWYRQTLGQGPEFLTYFQNEAQLEKSRLLSDRFSAERPKGSFSTLEIQRTEQGDSAMYLCARPAPRGNTGELFFGEGSRLTVL.